The 10 T cell receptor beta chains presented below share a single source sample, sequenced in a study of T cell changes during pregnancy in multiple sclerosis. Sequenced by immunoSEQ multiplex PCR; TCRdb stores in-frame clones only, minus some. Of 40,000 to 55,000 clones in the sample, around 90% were seen once. This sample comprised CD4+ T cells from peripheral blood mononuclear cells, obtained after pregnancy. All receptors come from a female donor in good health, enrolled as a control in a pregnancy study.

This chain links TRBV9 with TRBJ1-6; D is ambiguous. Trimming took off 4 bases at V and 7 bases at J, with 9 bases between the two ends. Germline V gives CDR1 SGDLS, CDR2 YYNGEE. CDR3 length: 13 amino acids. The chain's CDR3 is CASSPGSNSPLHF. DNA for the CDR3: TGTGCCAGCAGCCCCGGGTCGAATTCACCCCTCCACTTT.

J is TRBJ2-5 and V is TRBV5-5; 8 positions agree with TRBD2. The germline gives CDR1 SGHKS, CDR2 YYEKEE (reference sequence). This CDR3 contains 16 residues. V was clipped by 4 bases and J by 2 bases; unmatched bases: 10. The CDR3 DNA sequence: TGTGCCAGCAGCCCAGTACTAGCGGAGCCTCAAGAGACCCAGTACTTC. This encodes CASSPVLAEPQETQYF. The complete variable domain, with remaining parts taken from reference TRBV5-5 and TRBJ2-5, reads DAGVTQSPTHLIKTRGQQVTLRCSPISGHKSVSWYQQVLGQGPQFIFQYYEKEERGRGNFPDRFSARQFPNYSSELNVNALLLGDSALYLCASSPVLAEPQETQYFGPGTRLLVL.

In nucleotides, the CDR3 is TGCGCCAGCAGCTTGGATCGCGGGGGGGTCTCCTACGAGCAGTACTTC. This gives the protein CASSLDRGGVSYEQYF. This chain links TRBV5-1 with TRBJ2-5; 9 positions match TRBD2. The last part of the DNA fits TRBJ2-7 better; the J call may be wrong. CDR1 is SGHRS, CDR2 YFSETQ, per germline. CDR3 length equals 16 residues.

The chain recombines TRBV15 with TRBJ2-1, with D possibly TRBD1 on 6 matching bases. This CDR3 is 16 amino acids long. From germline, CDR1 is LNHNV and CDR2 YYDKDF (reference sequence). Between the trimmed V and J ends, which lost 0 bases and 5 bases, there was a span of 14 bases. CDR3 DNA: TGTGCCACCAGCAGAGATTCCCGTACAGGGAACAATGAGCAGTTCTTC. This codes for CATSRDSRTGNNEQFF.

The J gene is TRBJ2-7, the V gene TRBV30, with a weak D call TRBD1 (5 bases). V was trimmed by 2 bases and J by 3 bases, leaving 5 bases between them. Germline V CDR1 and CDR2: GTSNPN, SVGIG (reference sequence). This CDR3 contains 11 residues. The CDR3, as DNA: TGTGCCTGGAGTACAGGCTACGAGCAGTACTTC. Residues: CAWSTGYEQYF.

The gene calls are TRBV6-6 and TRBJ2-1; 12 bases are shared with TRBD2. Germline V gene lookup returns CDR1 MNHNY and CDR2 SVGAGI (reference sequence). This CDR3 has 16 residues. The V gene end was trimmed by 4 bases and the J gene end by 5 bases; junction bases not matched to a gene: 6. The CDR3: CASSWRLAGADNEQFF. Here the CDR3 DNA reads TGTGCCAGCAGTTGGCGACTAGCGGGGGCCGACAATGAGCAGTTCTTC.

The genes are TRBV5-1 and TRBJ2-7; 8 bases fit TRBD1. The length of the CDR3 is 14 residues. Unmatched junction bases numbered 9, after V lost 10 bases and J lost 0 bases. Germline V gene data show CDR1 as SGHRS and CDR2 as YFSETQ. CDR3 loop: CAYQTGQDSYEQYF. DNA for the CDR3: TGCGCCTACCAGACGGGACAGGACTCCTACGAGCAGTACTTC.

CDR3 loop: CAGRQGRDLGAFF. In DNA, the CDR3 is TGTGCCGGACGACAGGGTCGAGACTTGGGAGCTTTCTTT. This chain connects TRBV6-1 to TRBJ1-1, with TRBD1 identical over 7 bases. This CDR3 spans 13 amino acids. CDR1 and CDR2 (germline): MNHNS, SASEGT. J lost 10 bases, V lost 11 bases, and 16 bases had no gene match.

The chain uses TRBV5-1 and TRBJ1-4, with D possibly being TRBD1 (6 bases). CDR1 is SGHRS, CDR2 YFSETQ, per germline. Trimming shortened V by 4 bases and J by 0 bases, and 10 bases separated the two germline ends. CDR3 length: 15 residues. This CDR3 reads CASSATGSTNEKLFF. CDR3 DNA sequence: TGCGCCAGCAGCGCGACAGGTTCAACTAATGAAAAACTGTTTTTT.

The rearrangement joins TRBV7-8 to TRBJ2-1, with D uncertain. The V and J ends lost 1 base and 6 bases respectively, with 7 bases between them. The CDR3 is 13 residues long. Germline CDR1 is SGHVS and CDR2 is FQNEAQ. The CDR3 nucleotides are TGTGCCAGCAGCTTAGATTTAGTCAATGAGCAGTTCTTC. Translating gives CASSLDLVNEQFF.